The TCR beta chain described here comes from a study of early T cells in non-severe SARS-CoV-2 infection. Study information: The study sequenced bulk RNA from unsorted whole blood, with chains unpaired.

The V gene's germline CDR1 is SGHTA and CDR2 FQGNSA. The CDR3 loop spans 11 amino acids. Unique molecular identifiers were attached to individual cDNA molecules. Each CDR3 protein is one row after TCRdb ran MiXCR on the 5' RACE reads. The sample lists more than 25,000 distinct CDR3 sequences, roughly 4.3% occurring once. This clonotype showed up just a few times. The target antigen is unknown. At one of its ends the junction is not consistent with the germline gene, which may arise from a read error. Study-wide results and caveats: Anti-spike CD8 responses were favored in VDJdb matching, and private and CD4 specificities were missed.

This receptor was identified in an adult who was a healthcare worker with PCR-confirmed SARS-CoV-2 infection or an uninfected control (not recorded which). V usage is TRBV7-2 and J usage is TRBJ2-5, with D possibly being TRBD1 (5 bases). The sequencing sample was made of whole blood. As DNA, the CDR3 is TGTGCCAGCAGCTTAGTGGGCAGGGTTGACTTC. Translation: CASSLVGRVDF.